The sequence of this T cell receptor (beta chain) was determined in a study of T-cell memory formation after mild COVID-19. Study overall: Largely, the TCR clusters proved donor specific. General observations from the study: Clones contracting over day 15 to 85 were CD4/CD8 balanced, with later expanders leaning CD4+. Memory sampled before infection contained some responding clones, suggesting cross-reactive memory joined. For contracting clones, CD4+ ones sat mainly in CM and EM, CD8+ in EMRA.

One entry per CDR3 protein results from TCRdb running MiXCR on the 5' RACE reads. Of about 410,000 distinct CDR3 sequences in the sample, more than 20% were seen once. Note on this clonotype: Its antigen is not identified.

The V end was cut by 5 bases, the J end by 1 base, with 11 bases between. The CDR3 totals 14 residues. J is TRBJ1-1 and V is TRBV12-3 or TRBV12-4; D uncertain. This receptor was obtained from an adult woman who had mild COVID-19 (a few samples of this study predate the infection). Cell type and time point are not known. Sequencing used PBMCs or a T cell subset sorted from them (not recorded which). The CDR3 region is CASSGEGENTEAFF. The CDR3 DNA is TGTGCCAGCAGTGGCGAGGGAGAGAACACTGAAGCTTTCTTT.